Listed below are T cell receptor beta chains from one sample, sequenced in a study of cytomegalovirus exposure and HLA in healthy donors. Only in-frame clones appear in the TCRdb table, and some are missing; sequencing was by immunoSEQ multiplex PCR. The repertoire has tens of thousands of clones, around 90% of them found once; the top ten carry about 4.1%. The material sequenced was PBMCs. These receptors all come from a woman between 18 and 29 years old in good health and CMV-seropositive. The CDR3 runs from the conserved cysteine through the conserved F or W. The D gene is left open where the match is weak. Size is stated for part of the rows, as once, few or many counts, or as a class when the clone is expanded.

cdr3_aa	cdr3_nt	clone_size	v_call	j_call	d_call
CASSTTDSFRGGYTF	TGTGCCAGCAGTACAACAGACAGCTTTAGGGGCGGCTACACCTTC	.	TRBV11-2	TRBJ1-2	.
CASKGLAGGSAEQFF	TGTGCCAGTAAAGGACTAGCGGGAGGATCAGCTGAGCAGTTCTTC	.	TRBV6-4	TRBJ2-1	TRBD2
CASSLGGSGNTIYF	TGTGCCAGCAGTTTAGGGGGGTCTGGAAACACCATATATTTT	.	TRBV28	TRBJ1-3	.
CASSRTAGLGSYEQYF	TGCGCCAGCAGCCGGACGGCGGGACTCGGTTCCTACGAGCAGTACTTC	few	TRBV4-1	TRBJ2-7	.
CASSFQAGQETQYF	TGTGCCAGCAGCTTCCAAGCTGGCCAAGAGACCCAGTACTTC	.	TRBV11-2	TRBJ2-5	.
CASSQDRSSGNTIYF	TGCGCCAGCAGCCAAGATCGGAGCTCTGGAAACACCATATATTTT	.	TRBV4-3	TRBJ1-3	.
CASSPRPGLAGGGEQFF	TGTGCCAGCAGCCCCCGACCGGGACTAGCGGGGGGGGGTGAGCAGTTCTTC	once	TRBV9	TRBJ2-1	TRBD2
CASSQASMGAAGSPLHF	TGTGCCAGCAGCCAAGCTTCTATGGGGGCCGCCGGGTCACCCCTCCACTTT	.	TRBV4-2	TRBJ1-6	.
CASSPRQSSYEQYF	TGTGCCAGCAGTCCGAGACAGAGCTCCTACGAGCAGTACTTC	.	TRBV2	TRBJ2-7	.
CASKPADGTAYEQYF	TGTGCCAGCAAGCCCGCTGATGGGACAGCCTACGAGCAGTACTTC	.	TRBV6-1	TRBJ2-7	TRBD1
CASSQQGGLNTEAFF	TGCGCCAGCAGCCAACAAGGGGGCTTGAACACTGAAGCTTTCTTT	.	TRBV4-1	TRBJ1-1	TRBD1
CASMSLSGGIYNEQFF	TGTGCCAGCATGAGCCTCTCCGGGGGGATCTACAATGAGCAGTTCTTC	.	TRBV28	TRBJ2-1	TRBD2
CASSHRTANTGELFF	TGCGCCAGCAGCCACAGAACAGCGAACACCGGGGAGCTGTTTTTT	.	TRBV4-1	TRBJ2-2	.
CASSFLAGVGNEQFF	TGTGCCAGCAGTTTTCTAGCGGGAGTAGGGAATGAGCAGTTCTTC	once	TRBV28	TRBJ2-1	TRBD2
CASGPRDQTSGRYYEQYF	TGTGCCAGCGGCCCTAGAGATCAAACTAGCGGCCGTTATTACGAGCAGTACTTC	.	TRBV2	TRBJ2-7	TRBD2
CATSREGQGHQPQHF	TGTGCCACCAGCAGAGAGGGACAGGGACATCAGCCCCAGCATTTT	.	TRBV15	TRBJ1-5	TRBD1
CASSRGDILTGELFF	TGTGCCAGCAGCCGGGGGGACATCCTCACCGGGGAGCTGTTTTTT	.	TRBV11-2	TRBJ2-2	.
CASSLVGGRNYGYTF	TGTGCCAGCAGCTTGGTAGGGGGCCGAAACTATGGCTACACCTTC	.	TRBV5-6	TRBJ1-2	TRBD1
CASSQAPGLGNTIYF	TGCGCCAGCAGCCAAGCCCCGGGACTTGGAAACACCATATATTTT	.	TRBV4-1	TRBJ1-3	.
CASTSPGSYEQYF	TGCGCCAGCACTTCCCCAGGGTCCTACGAGCAGTACTTC	.	TRBV4-1	TRBJ2-7	.
CAISGGTGGAEQYF	TGTGCCATCAGTGGTGGGACAGGGGGCGCAGAGCAGTACTTC	.	TRBV10-3	TRBJ2-7	TRBD1
CASSLRLAGTYEQYF	TGCGCCAGCAGCCTAAGACTAGCGGGAACCTACGAGCAGTACTTC	.	TRBV4-1	TRBJ2-7	TRBD2
CASSYSTSGGAEQFF	TGTGCCAGCAGTTACTCGACTAGCGGGGGGGCGGAACAGTTCTTC	.	TRBV6-4	TRBJ2-1	TRBD2
CASSVDLRSYNEQFF	TGTGCCAGCAGCGTAGATTTGCGCTCCTACAATGAGCAGTTCTTC	.	TRBV9	TRBJ2-1	.
CASSLVPRQAYEQYF	TGTGCCAGCAGCTTAGTCCCCCGACAGGCCTACGAGCAGTACTTC	.	TRBV7-2	TRBJ2-7	.
CAISESLGTGSEQFF	TGTGCCATCAGTGAGTCGCTGGGGACAGGGTCAGAGCAGTTCTTC	.	TRBV10-3	TRBJ2-1	TRBD1
CASSQRTGGPTEAFF	TGCGCCAGCAGCCAAAGGACAGGGGGGCCCACTGAAGCTTTCTTT	.	TRBV4-1	TRBJ1-1	TRBD1
CASSYRSTDTQYF	TGTGCCAGCAGTTACCGGAGCACAGATACGCAGTATTTT	medium-sized	TRBV6-4	TRBJ2-3	.
CASRVGQGAGTEAFF	TGTGCCAGCAGGGTAGGACAGGGGGCAGGCACTGAAGCTTTCTTT	.	TRBV2	TRBJ1-1	TRBD1
CASSEPQDEQYF	TGCGCCAGCAGTGAGCCGCAGGACGAGCAGTACTTC	.	TRBV10-2	TRBJ2-7	.
CSVEASGYHNEQFF	TGCAGCGTTGAGGCTAGCGGATACCACAATGAGCAGTTCTTC	few	TRBV29-1	TRBJ2-1	TRBD2
CATTPAGGNQPQHF	TGTGCCACCACACCGGCGGGTGGCAATCAGCCCCAGCATTTT	few	TRBV19	TRBJ1-5	.
CASSQETSGGTDTQYF	TGCGCCAGCAGCCAAGAAACTAGCGGGGGCACAGATACGCAGTATTTT	.	TRBV4-3	TRBJ2-3	TRBD2
CATSRTSGGAETQYF	TGTGCCACCAGCAGGACTAGCGGGGGGGCCGAGACCCAGTACTTC	.	TRBV15	TRBJ2-5	TRBD2
CASSSGTTNTGELFF	TGTGCCAGCAGTTCCGGGACAACGAACACCGGGGAGCTGTTTTTT	.	TRBV2	TRBJ2-2	.
CASSPQTGGLNEQYF	TGTGCCAGCAGCCCTCAGACAGGGGGTCTCAACGAGCAGTACTTC	.	TRBV7-2	TRBJ2-7	TRBD1
CASRPGGNTGELFF	TGTGCCAGCAGGCCCGGTGGGAACACCGGGGAGCTGTTTTTT	.	TRBV28	TRBJ2-2	.
CAWSSGRGGGNIQYF	TGTGCCTGGAGTAGCGGGAGGGGCGGTGGGAACATTCAGTACTTC	.	TRBV30	TRBJ2-4	TRBD2
CASRSGGPYEQYF	TGTGCCAGCAGAAGCGGGGGCCCATACGAGCAGTACTTC	.	TRBV28	TRBJ2-7	TRBD2
CASSRDRGGTEAFF	TGTGCCAGCTCACGGGACAGGGGTGGCACTGAAGCTTTCTTT	.	TRBV18	TRBJ1-1	TRBD1
CASSSLAGVVNEQFF	TGTGCCAGCAGCTCCTTAGCGGGAGTGGTGAATGAGCAGTTCTTC	once	TRBV7-9	TRBJ2-1	TRBD2
CASSFQNTEAFF	TGTGCCAGCAGTTTTCAGAACACTGAAGCTTTCTTT	.	TRBV28	TRBJ1-1	.
CATSRIQGGNEKLFF	TGTGCCACCAGCAGGATACAGGGTGGGAATGAAAAACTGTTTTTT	.	TRBV15	TRBJ1-4	.
CASSLGGAMQEKLFF	TGTGCCAGCAGCTTAGGAGGGGCAATGCAGGAAAAACTGTTTTTT	.	TRBV13	TRBJ1-4	.
CASRLAKVLAGGLEQYF	TGTGCAAGTCGCTTAGCTAAGGTTTTAGCGGGGGGGTTGGAGCAGTACTTC	.	TRBV12-2	TRBJ2-7	.
CAWGDGLAGYNEQFF	TGTGCCTGGGGGGACGGACTAGCGGGCTACAATGAGCAGTTCTTC	.	TRBV30	TRBJ2-1	TRBD2
CASSQGNSGANVLTF	TGCGCCAGCAGCCAAGGTAACTCTGGGGCCAACGTCCTGACTTTC	once	TRBV4-3	TRBJ2-6	.
CASSLGLADQPQHF	TGTGCCAGCAGCTTGGGTCTGGCGGATCAGCCCCAGCATTTT	once	TRBV7-9	TRBJ1-5	.
CAISGHNTEAFF	TGTGCCATCAGTGGACACAACACTGAAGCTTTCTTT	.	TRBV10-3	TRBJ1-1	.
CASSSTSGRAGEQFF	TGCGCCAGCAGCTCAACTAGCGGGAGGGCCGGTGAGCAGTTCTTC	.	TRBV5-1	TRBJ2-1	TRBD2
CSVSTGGWTDTQYF	TGCAGCGTTTCGACAGGGGGTTGGACAGATACGCAGTATTTT	.	TRBV29-1	TRBJ2-3	TRBD1
CASSRDSIAKNIQYF	TGTGCCAGCAGCCGGGACAGCATAGCCAAAAACATTCAGTACTTC	.	TRBV7-9	TRBJ2-4	TRBD1
CASSQELGTSGGAGETQYF	TGCGCCAGCAGCCAAGAACTCGGGACTAGCGGGGGGGCTGGGGAGACCCAGTACTTC	.	TRBV4-3	TRBJ2-5	TRBD2
CASSGGVMNTEAFF	TGTGCCAGCAGTGGAGGGGTTATGAACACTGAAGCTTTCTTT	.	TRBV27	TRBJ1-1	.